What follows are 20 T cell receptor beta chains derived from one specimen sequenced in a study of T cells expressing NK-cell markers. With the 5' RACE reads reprocessed, TCRdb shows one record per CDR3 protein and no DNA. The sample table includes roughly 430,000 distinct CDR3 sequences. What was sequenced was blood T cells: a sorted CD56 or NKG2C T cell subset, CD4+ or CD8+ T cells, or bulk PBMC T cells (not recorded which). Every receptor here comes from a woman between 18 and 70 years old in good health.

The gene calls are TRBV6-1 and TRBJ1-5. The germline V gene encodes CDR1 MNHNS and CDR2 SASEGT. CDR3 size: 13 residues. CDR3 residues: CASMDWLYQPQHF.

This chain joins TRBV5-1 and TRBJ1-2. Germline V gene data show CDR1 as SGHRS and CDR2 as YFSETQ. This CDR3 contains 14 residues. The CDR3 protein is CASSLGNSFYGYTF.

The V and J genes are TRBV20-1 and TRBJ1-1; TCRdb outputs TRBD1, but without DNA this stays unchecked. The CDR3 is 13 amino acids. Germline-derived CDR1 and CDR2 are DFQATT and SNEGSKA (reference sequence). The CDR3 sequence: CSARKQGGTEAFF.

This chain uses TRBV12-3 or TRBV12-4 with TRBJ2-1. CDR3 length: 13 amino acids. The CDR3 spells CASKERAYNEQFF.

The rearrangement joins TRBV2 to TRBJ2-7; the D call of TRBD2 rests on TCRdb alone, since no DNA is present to check it. This CDR3 region has 15 residues. The germline V gene has CDR1 SNHLY and CDR2 FYNNEI. Here the CDR3 reads CASSDTGLAGGEQYF.

The chain combines TRBV28 with TRBJ2-1; TCRdb outputs TRBD2, but without DNA this stays unchecked. There are 14 residues in the CDR3. CDR1 is MDHEN, CDR2 SYDVKM, per germline. CDR3 sequence reads: CASSSYRGSVEQFF.

This chain links TRBV20-1 with TRBJ2-4; TCRdb calls TRBD1, which cannot be checked without DNA. This CDR3 is built from 17 residues. Germline-derived CDR1 and CDR2 are DFQATT and SNEGSKA (reference sequence). CDR3 sequence reads: CSARDSQGLSAKNIQYF.

This chain links TRBV5-1 with TRBJ1-1. This CDR3 is 16 amino acids long. Per germline, CDR1 SGHRS and CDR2 YFSETQ. This CDR3 is CASSLDPQTPNTEAFF.

This chain uses TRBV9 with TRBJ2-3; TCRdb picks TRBD2, but there is no DNA to check that call. CDR3 length equals 16 residues. Germline CDR1 SGDLS, CDR2 YYNGEE. The CDR3: CASSVVGGITTDTQYF.

J is TRBJ2-2 and V is TRBV25-1. The germline CDR1 and CDR2 sequences are MGHDK and SYGVNS. The CDR3 is made up of 15 amino acids. The CDR3 spells CASSEFVGNTGELFF.

The CDR3: CASSPGQAVFYEQYF. The chain uses TRBV7-2 and TRBJ2-7; TCRdb proposes TRBD1, but this gene call is untestable without DNA. Germline loops: CDR1 SGHTA, CDR2 FQGNSA. The CDR3 covers 15 residues.

The CDR3 protein is CASTTWTSGAYEQYF. This chain joins TRBV27 and TRBJ2-7; the D gene TCRdb calls, TRBD2, cannot be checked with no DNA. CDR3 length: 15 amino acids. Germline CDR1 and CDR2: MNHEY and SMNVEV (reference sequence).

V usage is TRBV29-1 and J usage is TRBJ1-2. This CDR3 is 12 amino acids long. CDR1 and CDR2 from the germline V gene are SQVTM and ANQGSEA. Here the CDR3 reads CSVAQEVYGYTF.

The gene calls are TRBV5-4 and TRBJ2-2. Germline V gene sequence: CDR1 SGHNT, CDR2 YYREEE (reference sequence). The CDR3 sequence is 17 residues long. The CDR3 sequence: CASSWGLAETNTGELFF.

V usage is TRBV7-9 and J usage is TRBJ2-7; TCRdb outputs TRBD1, but without DNA this stays unchecked. This CDR3 spans 14 amino acids. Germline V gene lookup returns CDR1 SEHNR and CDR2 FQNEAQ (reference sequence). CDR3 amino acids: CASSLLQGIYEQYF.

The chain links TRBV29-1 to TRBJ2-1; the D call of TRBD2 rests on TCRdb alone, since no DNA is present to check it. Germline loops: CDR1 SQVTM, CDR2 ANQGSEA. This CDR3 comprises 17 residues. The CDR3 sequence is CSVEVWIPGLGGHEQFF.

This chain links TRBV30 with TRBJ1-2; TCRdb lists TRBD1, though no DNA is available to test this call. The germline CDR1 and CDR2 sequences are GTSNPN and SVGIG (reference sequence). The CDR3 runs 14 residues. The chain's CDR3 is CAWSEGQGAGGYTF.

The chain employs TRBV28 and TRBJ2-1; TCRdb's assignment of TRBD2 cannot be checked, as there is no DNA. Germline V gene sequence: CDR1 MDHEN, CDR2 SYDVKM. The CDR3 runs to 17 residues. The CDR3 spells CASRDSGTSGKYNEQFF.

CDR3 sequence: CASSARRDRQNIQYF. The rearrangement uses TRBV25-1 and TRBJ2-4; TCRdb calls TRBD1, which cannot be checked without DNA. Germline V gene sequence: CDR1 MGHDK, CDR2 SYGVNS. This CDR3 is 15 amino acids long.

The chain recombines TRBV6-1 with TRBJ2-3; TCRdb proposes TRBD1, but this gene call is untestable without DNA. The CDR3 runs to 17 residues. Per germline, CDR1 MNHNS and CDR2 SASEGT. Here the CDR3 reads CASSKPPGSEYTDTQYF.